A selection of T cell receptor beta chains follows, all from one sample in a study of shared clonotypes between healthy human individuals. Data came from immunoSEQ multiplex PCR; TCRdb stores just in-frame clones and leaves some out. The sample records about 99,000 clones, over 40% being singletons. The specimen sequenced was PBMCs. These receptors originate from a woman in her 40s in good health. Some clones in this sample may be carry-over from other donors' samples. Each CDR3 is given with its conserved first and last residue. A D gene is named only where the DNA matches it firmly. The size of a clone is reported for some rows only, either as once, few or many, or as a class for expanded clones.

TRBJ2-7,TRBV29-1,-,-,CSVARDWSYEQYF,TGCAGCGTCGCCCGGGACTGGTCCTACGAGCAGTACTTC
TRBJ2-7,TRBV7-2,-,TRBD2,CASSPVSGRPGYEQYF,TGTGCCAGCAGCCCCGTTAGCGGGAGGCCCGGCTACGAGCAGTACTTC
TRBJ1-3,TRBV18,few,-,CASSNRDPGSGNTIYF,TGTGCCAGCTCAAACAGGGATCCGGGCTCTGGAAACACCATATATTTT
TRBJ2-1,TRBV5-4,many,TRBD2,CASSLSFLAGGPSSYNEQFF,TGTGCCAGCAGCTTGAGTTTCTTGGCGGGAGGACCTAGCTCCTACAATGAGCAGTTCTTC
TRBJ2-7,TRBV2,-,TRBD2,CASIRLAGGVDEQYF,TGTGCCAGCATACGGCTAGCGGGAGGGGTCGACGAGCAGTACTTC
TRBJ2-5,TRBV9,-,-,CASSVRGEETQYF,TGTGCCAGCAGCGTCAGGGGAGAAGAGACCCAGTACTTC
TRBJ2-3,TRBV29-1,few,-,CSVEGGGWPQGTQYF,TGCAGCGTTGAAGGTGGAGGCTGGCCCCAAGGGACGCAGTATTTT
TRBJ2-1,TRBV9,many,-,CASSVTGADGDEQFF,TGTGCCAGCAGCGTAACCGGGGCCGACGGGGATGAGCAGTTCTTC
TRBJ1-3,TRBV9,-,-,CASSHTGRGQVSGNTIYF,TGTGCCAGCAGCCACACCGGGAGGGGACAAGTCTCTGGAAACACCATATATTTT
TRBJ1-2,TRBV5-6,-,-,CASSYERTDHYGYTF,TGTGCCAGCAGCTACGAGCGGACAGACCACTATGGCTACACCTTC